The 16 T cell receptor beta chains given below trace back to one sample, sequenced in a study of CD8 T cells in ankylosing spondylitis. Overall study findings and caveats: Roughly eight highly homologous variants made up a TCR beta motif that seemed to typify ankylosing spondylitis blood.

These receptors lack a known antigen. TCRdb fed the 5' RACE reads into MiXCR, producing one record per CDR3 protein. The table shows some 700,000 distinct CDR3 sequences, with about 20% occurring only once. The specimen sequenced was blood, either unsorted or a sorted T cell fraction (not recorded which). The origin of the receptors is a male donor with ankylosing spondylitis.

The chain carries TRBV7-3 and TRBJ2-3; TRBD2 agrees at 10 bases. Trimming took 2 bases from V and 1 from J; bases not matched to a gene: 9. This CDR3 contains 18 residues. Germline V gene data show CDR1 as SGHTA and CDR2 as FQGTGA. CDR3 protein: CASSLGPSGSRGTDTQYF. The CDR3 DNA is TGTGCCAGCAGCTTAGGGCCTAGCGGGAGCCGGGGCACAGATACGCAGTATTTT.

CDR3: CSASRGHYSNQPQHF. CDR3 nucleotides: TGCAGTGCTAGCAGGGGACACTATAGCAATCAGCCCCAGCATTTT. The V gene is TRBV20-1, the J gene TRBJ1-5; D possibly corresponds to TRBD1 (6 bases). This CDR3 region has 15 residues. V shed 3 bases and J shed 0 bases, with 12 bases lying between them. Germline V CDR1 and CDR2: DFQATT, SNEGSKA (reference sequence).

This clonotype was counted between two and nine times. The DNA for the CDR3 is TGCAGTGCCCTGGGTGAGGGTAGTAACTATGGCTACACCTTC. It yields the protein CSALGEGSNYGYTF. The rearrangement links TRBV20-1 to TRBJ1-2; D remains unclear. CDR1 and CDR2 (germline): DFQATT, SNEGSKA (reference sequence). The CDR3 has 14 amino acids. V lost 6 bases to trimming and J lost 1 base, with 15 bases between them.

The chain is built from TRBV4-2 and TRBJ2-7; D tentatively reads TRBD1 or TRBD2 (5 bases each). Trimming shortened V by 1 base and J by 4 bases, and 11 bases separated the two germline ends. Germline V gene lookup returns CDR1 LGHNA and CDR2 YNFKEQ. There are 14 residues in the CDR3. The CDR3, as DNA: TGTGCCAGCAGCCAAGCGACGGGACGGTACGAGCAGTACTTC. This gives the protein CASSQATGRYEQYF.

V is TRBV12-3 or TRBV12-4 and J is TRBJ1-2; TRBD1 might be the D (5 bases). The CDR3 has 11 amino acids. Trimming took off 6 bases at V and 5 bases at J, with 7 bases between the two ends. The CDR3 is CASRQGYGYTF. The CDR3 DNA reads TGTGCCAGCAGGCAGGGATATGGCTACACCTTC.

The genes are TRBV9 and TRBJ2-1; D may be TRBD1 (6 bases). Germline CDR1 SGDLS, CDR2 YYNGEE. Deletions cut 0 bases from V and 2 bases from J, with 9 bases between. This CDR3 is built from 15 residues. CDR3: CASSVAGTPYNEQFF. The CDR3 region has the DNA TGTGCCAGCAGCGTAGCCGGGACACCCTACAATGAGCAGTTCTTC.

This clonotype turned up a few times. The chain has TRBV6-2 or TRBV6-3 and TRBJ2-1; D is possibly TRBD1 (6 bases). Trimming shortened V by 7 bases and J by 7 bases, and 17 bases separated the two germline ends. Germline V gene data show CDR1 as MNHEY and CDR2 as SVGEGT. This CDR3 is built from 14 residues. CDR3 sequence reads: CASTPATGTNEQFF. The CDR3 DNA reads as TGTGCCAGCACCCCCGCGACAGGCACGAATGAGCAGTTCTTC.

CDR3 sequence (DNA): TGTGCCAGCAGCCATAGCGGGTCAACTAATGAAAAACTGTTTTTT. It specifies CASSHSGSTNEKLFF. The chain uses TRBV7-2 and TRBJ1-4; D not certain. The CDR3 has 15 residues. CDR1 is SGHTA and CDR2 is FQGNSA in the germline V gene. Trimming cost V 5 bases and J 0 bases, with 10 bases left between them.

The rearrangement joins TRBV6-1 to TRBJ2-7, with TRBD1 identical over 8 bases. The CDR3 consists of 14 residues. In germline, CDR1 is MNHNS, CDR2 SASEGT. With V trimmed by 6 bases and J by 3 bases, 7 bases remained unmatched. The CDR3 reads CASRVQGGGYEQYF. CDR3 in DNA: TGTGCCAGCAGAGTACAGGGGGGAGGCTACGAGCAGTACTTC.

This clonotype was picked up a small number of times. The CDR3 DNA follows: TGCAGTGCTAGCCTAGCGGGGGTCGCTAGCACAGATACGCAGTATTTT. Its protein product is CSASLAGVASTDTQYF. V gene TRBV20-1 combines with J gene TRBJ2-3, with 10 bases that match TRBD2. V dropped 3 bases and J dropped 0; count of bases not matched to a gene: 6. Looked up from germline, CDR1 is DFQATT and CDR2 is SNEGSKA (reference sequence). This CDR3 comprises 16 residues.

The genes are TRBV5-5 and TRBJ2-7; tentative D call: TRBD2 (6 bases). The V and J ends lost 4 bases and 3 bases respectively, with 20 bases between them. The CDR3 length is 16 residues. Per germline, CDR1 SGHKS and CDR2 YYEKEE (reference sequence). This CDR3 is CASSGGMEPPLYEQYF. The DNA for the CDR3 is TGTGCCAGCAGCGGAGGGATGGAGCCACCACTCTACGAGCAGTACTTC.

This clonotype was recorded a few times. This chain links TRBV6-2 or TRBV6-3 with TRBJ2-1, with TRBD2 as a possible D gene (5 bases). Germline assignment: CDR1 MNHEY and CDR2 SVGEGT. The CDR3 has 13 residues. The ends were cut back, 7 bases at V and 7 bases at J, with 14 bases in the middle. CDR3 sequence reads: CASKRRTGNEQFF. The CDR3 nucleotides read TGTGCCAGCAAACGGCGTACGGGGAATGAGCAGTTCTTC.

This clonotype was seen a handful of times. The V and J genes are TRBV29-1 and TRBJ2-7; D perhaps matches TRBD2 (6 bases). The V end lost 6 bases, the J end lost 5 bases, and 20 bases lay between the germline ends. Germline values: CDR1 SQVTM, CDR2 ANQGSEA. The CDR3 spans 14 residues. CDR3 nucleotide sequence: TGCAGCGTCAGGCGGGGCCTGGGGACCGACGAGCAGTACTTC. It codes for CSVRRGLGTDEQYF.

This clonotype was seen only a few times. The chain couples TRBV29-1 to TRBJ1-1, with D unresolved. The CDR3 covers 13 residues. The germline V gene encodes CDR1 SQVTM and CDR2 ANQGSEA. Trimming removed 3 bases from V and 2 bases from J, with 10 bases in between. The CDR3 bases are TGCAGCGTTGATATGGCCGGTAACACTGAAGCTTTCTTT. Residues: CSVDMAGNTEAFF.

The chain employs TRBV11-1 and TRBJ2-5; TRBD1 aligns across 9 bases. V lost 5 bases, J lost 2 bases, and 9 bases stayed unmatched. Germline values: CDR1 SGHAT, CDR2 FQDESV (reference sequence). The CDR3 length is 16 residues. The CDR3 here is CASSHGTGKGQETQYF. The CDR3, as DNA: TGTGCCAGCAGCCACGGGACAGGGAAGGGTCAAGAGACCCAGTACTTC.

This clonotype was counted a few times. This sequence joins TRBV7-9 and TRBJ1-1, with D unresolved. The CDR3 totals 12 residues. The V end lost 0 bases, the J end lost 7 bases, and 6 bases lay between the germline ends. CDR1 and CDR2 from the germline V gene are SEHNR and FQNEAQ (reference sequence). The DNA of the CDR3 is TGTGCCAGCAGCTTAGCGAGTAGTGAAGCTTTCTTT. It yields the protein CASSLASSEAFF.